This T cell receptor beta chain is drawn from a study of T cell changes during pregnancy in multiple sclerosis. The table came from immunoSEQ multiplex PCR; TCRdb's copy has only in-frame clones and leaves some out. This table holds roughly 70,000 clones, less than 95% found once. Per germline, CDR1 MNHEY and CDR2 SVGAGI. The CDR3 is made up of 16 amino acids. V was trimmed by 0 bases and J by 7 bases, leaving 18 bases between them. The receptor's source is a female donor with multiple sclerosis, enrolled in a pregnancy study. The chain recombines TRBV6-5 with TRBJ1-2; tentatively, D is TRBD1 (6 bases). The specimen was peripheral blood, collected in the third trimester of pregnancy. CDR3 nucleotide sequence: TGTGCCAGCAGTTACTCGTGGTCACAGGGAGTAGGTGGCTACACCTTC. Residues: CASSYSWSQGVGGYTF.